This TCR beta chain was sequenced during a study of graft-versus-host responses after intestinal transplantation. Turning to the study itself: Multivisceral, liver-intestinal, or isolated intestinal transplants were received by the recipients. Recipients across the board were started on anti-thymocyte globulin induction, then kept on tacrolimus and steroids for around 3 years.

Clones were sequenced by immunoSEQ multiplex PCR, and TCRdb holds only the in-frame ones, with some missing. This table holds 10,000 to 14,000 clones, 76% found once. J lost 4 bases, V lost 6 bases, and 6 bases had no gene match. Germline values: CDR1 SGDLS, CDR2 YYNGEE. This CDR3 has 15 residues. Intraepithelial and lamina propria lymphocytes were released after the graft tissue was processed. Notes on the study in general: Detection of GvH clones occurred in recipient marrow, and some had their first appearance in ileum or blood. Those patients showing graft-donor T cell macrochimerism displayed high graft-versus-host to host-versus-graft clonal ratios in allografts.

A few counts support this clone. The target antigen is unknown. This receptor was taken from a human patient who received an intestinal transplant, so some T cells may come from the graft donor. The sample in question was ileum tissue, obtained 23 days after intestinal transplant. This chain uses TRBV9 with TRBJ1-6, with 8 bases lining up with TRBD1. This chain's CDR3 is CASTPTGEYNSPLHF. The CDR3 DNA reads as TGTGCCAGCACACCGACAGGGGAGTATAATTCACCCCTCCACTTT.